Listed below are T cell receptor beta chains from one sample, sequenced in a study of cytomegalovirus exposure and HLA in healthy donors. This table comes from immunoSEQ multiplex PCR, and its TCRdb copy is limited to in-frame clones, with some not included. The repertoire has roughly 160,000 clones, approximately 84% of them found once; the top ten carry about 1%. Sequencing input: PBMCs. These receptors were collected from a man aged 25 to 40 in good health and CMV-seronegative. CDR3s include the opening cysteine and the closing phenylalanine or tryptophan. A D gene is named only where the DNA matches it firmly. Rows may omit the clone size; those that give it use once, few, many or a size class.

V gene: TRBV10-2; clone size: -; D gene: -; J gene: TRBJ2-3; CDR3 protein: CASSEVGGYTDTQYF; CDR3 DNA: TGCGCCAGCAGTGAGGTCGGGGGTTACACAGATACGCAGTATTTT
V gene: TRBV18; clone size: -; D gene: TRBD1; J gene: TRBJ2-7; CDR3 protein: CASSPTGGQFGHEQYF; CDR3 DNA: TGTGCCAGCTCACCCACAGGGGGCCAATTTGGACACGAGCAGTACTTC
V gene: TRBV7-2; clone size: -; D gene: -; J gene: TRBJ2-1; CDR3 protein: CASSPGAGDPREQFF; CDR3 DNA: TGTGCCAGCAGCCCAGGGGCGGGGGATCCCAGGGAGCAGTTCTTC
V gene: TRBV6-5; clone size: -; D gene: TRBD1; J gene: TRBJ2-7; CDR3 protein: CASSYGWLGQNYEQYF; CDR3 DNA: TGTGCCAGCAGTTATGGGTGGTTGGGACAGAACTACGAGCAGTACTTC
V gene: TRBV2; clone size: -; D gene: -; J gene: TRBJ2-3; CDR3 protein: CASSEAGSGPDTQYF; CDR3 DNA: TGTGCCAGCAGTGAGGCAGGGAGCGGGCCAGATACGCAGTATTTT
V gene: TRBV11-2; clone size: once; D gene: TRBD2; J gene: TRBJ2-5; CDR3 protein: CASSSGTSGPLGTQYF; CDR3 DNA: TGTGCCAGCAGCTCCGGGACTAGCGGGCCTCTGGGGACCCAGTACTTC
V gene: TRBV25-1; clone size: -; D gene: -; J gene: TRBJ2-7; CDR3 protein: CASSEGSETPNYEQYF; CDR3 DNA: TGTGCCAGCAGTGAAGGGTCCGAGACACCAAACTACGAGCAGTACTTC
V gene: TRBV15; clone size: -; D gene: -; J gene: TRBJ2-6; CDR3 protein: CATSRDREGLAGANVLTF; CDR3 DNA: TGTGCCACCAGCAGAGATCGGGAAGGGTTAGCCGGGGCCAACGTCCTGACTTTC
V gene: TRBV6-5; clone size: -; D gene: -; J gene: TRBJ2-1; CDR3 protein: CASRGGGGSYNEQFF; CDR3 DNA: TGTGCCAGCAGAGGAGGGGGGGGCTCCTACAATGAGCAGTTCTTC
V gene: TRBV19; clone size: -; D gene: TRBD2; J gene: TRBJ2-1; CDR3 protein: CASSITSDLINNEQFF; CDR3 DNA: TGTGCCAGTAGTATTACTAGCGACCTCATAAACAATGAGCAGTTCTTC
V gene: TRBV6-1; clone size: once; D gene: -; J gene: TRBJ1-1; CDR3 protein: CASSGERGTEAFF; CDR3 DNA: TGTGCCAGCAGTGGTGAGCGGGGCACTGAAGCTTTCTTT
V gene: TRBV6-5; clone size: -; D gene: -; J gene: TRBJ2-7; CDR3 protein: CASRRLGDEQYF; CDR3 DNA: TGTGCCAGCAGAAGACTAGGGGACGAGCAGTACTTC
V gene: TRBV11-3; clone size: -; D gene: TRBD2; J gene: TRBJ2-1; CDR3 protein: CASSLEDRSGLLGRYNEQFF; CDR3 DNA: TGTGCCAGCAGCTTGGAGGATCGTAGCGGGCTCCTGGGGCGTTACAATGAGCAGTTCTTC
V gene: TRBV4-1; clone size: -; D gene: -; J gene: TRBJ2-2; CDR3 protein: CASSQDTALSYGELFF; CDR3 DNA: TGCGCCAGCAGCCAAGATACCGCCCTCAGTTACGGGGAGCTGTTTTTT
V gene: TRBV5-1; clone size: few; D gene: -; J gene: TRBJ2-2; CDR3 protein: CASSLDRTHGELFF; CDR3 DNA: TGCGCCAGCAGCTTGGACAGAACCCACGGGGAGCTGTTTTTT
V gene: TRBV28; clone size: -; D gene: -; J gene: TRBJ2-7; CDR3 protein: CASGVRGQFYEQYF; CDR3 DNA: TGTGCCAGCGGAGTAAGGGGACAATTCTACGAGCAGTACTTC
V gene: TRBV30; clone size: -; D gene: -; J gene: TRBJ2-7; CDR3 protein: CAWSWQGSYEQYF; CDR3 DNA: TGTGCCTGGAGTTGGCAGGGTTCCTACGAGCAGTACTTC
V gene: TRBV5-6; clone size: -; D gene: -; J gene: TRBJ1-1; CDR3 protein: CASSFGFLAQRVKAFF; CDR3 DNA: TGTGCCAGCAGCTTTGGGTTCCTAGCTCAGAGGGTTAAAGCTTTCTTT
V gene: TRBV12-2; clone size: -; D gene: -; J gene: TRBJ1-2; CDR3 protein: CASRLVTGKGGYTF; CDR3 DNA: TGTGCAAGTCGCTTAGTGACAGGGAAGGGTGGCTACACCTTC